A single sample is the source of the 15 T cell receptor beta chains below, sequenced in a study of neurological immune-mediated disorders. One entry per CDR3 protein, called by TCRdb with MiXCR from the 5' RACE reads. The data hold tens of thousands of distinct CDR3 sequences, with 4.5% to 5.5% observed a single time. Sequencing was performed on PBMCs. These receptors were obtained from a man aged 25 to 45 with multiple sclerosis.

The V and J genes are TRBV30 and TRBJ1-1; 10 bases are a match to TRBD1. V trimming: 4 bases; J trimming: 0 bases; junction bases outside the gene matches: 5. This CDR3 is 15 amino acids long. Germline CDR1 is GTSNPN and CDR2 is SVGIG (reference sequence). The CDR3 sequence: CAWTKGQGLNTEAFF. CDR3 DNA sequence: TGTGCCTGGACTAAGGGACAGGGGTTGAACACTGAAGCTTTCTTT.

This clonotype was observed many times. The CDR3 is CASSPGQLPTNEQFF. Written as DNA, the CDR3 is TGCGCCAGCAGCCCGGGACAGCTACCGACGAATGAGCAGTTCTTC. This chain links TRBV5-1 with TRBJ2-1, with 7 bases identical to TRBD1. V was pared by 4 bases and J by 7 bases, with 11 bases of the junction left unmatched. The V gene's germline CDR1 is SGHRS and CDR2 YFSETQ. The CDR3 extends over 15 amino acids. Combining the CDR3 with reference TRBV5-1 and TRBJ2-1 gives the whole variable domain KAGVTQTPRYLIKTRGQQVTLSCSPISGHRSVSWYQQTPGQGLQFLFEYFSETQRNKGNFPGRFSGRQFSNSRSEMNVSTLELGDSALYLCASSPGQLPTNEQFFGPGTRLTVL.

This clonotype was picked up a small number of times. The chain has TRBV10-3 and TRBJ1-2, with D unclear. Deletions cut 1 base from V and 3 bases from J, with 6 bases between. Germline V CDR1 and CDR2: ENHRY, SYGVKD. There are 13 residues in the CDR3. CDR3 sequence (DNA): TGTGCCATCAGTGAGTTAAAGTACTATGGCTACACCTTC. This translates into CAISELKYYGYTF.

In its sample, this clonotype was seen a few times. This sequence joins TRBV7-9 and TRBJ2-7; no firm D call. V lost 3 bases, J lost 4 bases, and 10 bases lay in between. The CDR3 length is 13 residues. Germline-derived CDR1 and CDR2 are SEHNR and FQNEAQ (reference sequence). The CDR3 is CASSFEAGYEQYV. The CDR3 bases are TGTGCCAGCAGCTTTGAGGCCGGGTACGAGCAGTACGTC.

This clonotype was counted only a few times. This chain joins TRBV4-1 and TRBJ2-3, with TRBD1 matching over 7 bases. Germline V CDR1 and CDR2: MGHRA, YSYEKL. This CDR3 has 18 amino acids. V lost 0 bases to trimming and J lost 0 bases; unmatched junction nucleotides: 9. The CDR3 nucleotides read TGCGCCAGCAGCCAAGAGGAGATAGGGGGCATTAGCACAGATACGCAGTATTTT. Translated, it gives CASSQEEIGGISTDTQYF.

There are many counts of this clonotype. The chain joins TRBV20-1 to TRBJ1-1, with TRBD1 matching 12 bases. The CDR3 runs to 13 residues. Germline trimming cut 3 bases from V and 10 bases from J; bases unmatched to any gene: 6. CDR1 and CDR2 (germline): DFQATT, SNEGSKA (reference sequence). The CDR3 protein is CSASRDRGRGAFF. The CDR3 DNA sequence: TGCAGTGCTAGTCGGGACAGGGGGCGCGGAGCTTTCTTT.

In regard to this clonotype: The CDR3 end shows no conserved phenylalanine or tryptophan, and so a read error is likely. DNA of the CDR3: TGCGCCAGCAGCCAATTTAATCGGGTAAACAGAGACTATGGCTACACCTGC. Its protein is CASSQFNRVNRDYGYTC. This chain joins TRBV4-1 and TRBJ1-2; D not certain. The CDR3 runs to 17 residues. Germline V gene lookup returns CDR1 MGHRA and CDR2 YSYEKL. V lost 2 bases, J lost 3 bases, and 19 bases lay in between.

This clonotype was seen a handful of times. This CDR3 reads CSARTRLAYPYGYTF. Here the CDR3 DNA reads TGCAGTGCTAGAACCCGGTTAGCGTATCCCTATGGCTACACCTTC. The genes are TRBV20-1 and TRBJ1-2; no definite D call. Per germline, CDR1 DFQATT and CDR2 SNEGSKA (reference sequence). V was pared by 2 bases and J by 4 bases, with 17 bases between. This CDR3 has 15 residues.

A word on this clonotype: A much larger clonotype is one base distant, so this may be a read error. This CDR3 fails to terminate in the conserved phenylalanine or tryptophan, so it likely reflects a read error. The chain links TRBV5-1 to TRBJ1-2; TRBD1 aligns across 7 bases. V shed 2 bases, J shed 10 bases, and the junction held 5 bases outside the gene matches. The V gene's germline CDR1 is SGHRS and CDR2 YFSETQ. The CDR3 covers 12 residues. The CDR3, as DNA: TGCGCCAGCAGCTTTGGACAGGAAGACTACACCTGC. It yields the protein CASSFGQEDYTC.

This clonotype was detected ten times or more. The chain combines TRBV7-3 with TRBJ2-1; the D gene is possibly TRBD2 (7 bases). CDR1 is SGHTA and CDR2 is FQGTGA in the germline V gene. This CDR3 is 16 amino acids long. Trimming pared 2 bases from V and 2 bases from J, leaving 13 bases between. CDR3 protein: CASSLAGGGTYNEQFF. The CDR3 DNA sequence: TGTGCCAGCAGCTTAGCGGGCGGGGGCACCTACAATGAGCAGTTCTTC.

This clonotype was seen more than once but under ten times. The chain joins TRBV3-1 to TRBJ1-2; 7 bases map to TRBD1. The germline CDR1 and CDR2 sequences are LGHDT and YNNKEL (reference sequence). Unmatched junction bases numbered 12, after V lost 3 bases and J lost 8 bases. CDR3 length: 15 amino acids. The CDR3 coding sequence is TGTGCCAGCAGCCACCTGGACAGGCCCTTCGGGGGCTACACCTTC. Protein: CASSHLDRPFGGYTF.

This clonotype was found many times. This chain uses TRBV29-1 with TRBJ2-3; D perhaps matches TRBD1 (6 bases). The CDR3 covers 12 residues. Germline-derived CDR1 and CDR2 are SQVTM and ANQGSEA. The ends were cut back, 7 bases at V and 2 bases at J, with 10 bases in the middle. The CDR3 protein is CSARTDTDTQYF. The CDR3, as DNA: TGCAGCGCCCGGACAGACACAGATACGCAGTATTTT.

This clonotype was detected ten times or more. This chain joins TRBV7-7 and TRBJ2-3, with a possible D match to TRBD2 (6 bases). The CDR3 has 14 amino acids. V lost 5 bases to trimming and J lost 6 bases, with 15 bases between them. Per germline, CDR1 SSHAT and CDR2 FNYEAQ (reference sequence). CDR3 residues: CASSRERASDTQYF. CDR3 in DNA: TGTGCCAGCAGCCGAGAGCGGGCCTCGGATACGCAGTATTTT.

This clonotype was counted many times. V usage is TRBV4-1 and J usage is TRBJ1-1, with D uncertain. V was shortened by 1 base and J by 3 bases, with 9 bases between the two germline ends. The V gene's germline CDR1 is MGHRA and CDR2 YSYEKL. The CDR3 is 14 amino acids. This chain's CDR3 is CASSQVVGHTEAFF. The CDR3 DNA reads as TGCGCCAGCAGCCAAGTTGTAGGGCACACTGAAGCTTTCTTT.

This clonotype was picked up many times. The genes are TRBV7-3 and TRBJ2-3; TRBD2 might be the D (6 bases). There are 14 residues in the CDR3. Germline V gene data show CDR1 as SGHTA and CDR2 as FQGTGA. V lost 5 bases, J lost 1 base, and 10 bases lay in between. Here the CDR3 DNA reads TGTGCCAGCAGCCCGGGCGGGGGCACAGATACGCAGTATTTT. It yields the protein CASSPGGGTDTQYF.